A selection of T cell receptor beta chains follows, all from one sample in a study of cytomegalovirus exposure and HLA in healthy donors. Measured with immunoSEQ multiplex PCR; TCRdb has only the in-frame clones, and not every one. The sample contains 200,000 or so clones, 82% of which appear only once. Sequences were obtained from PBMCs. Every receptor here comes from a boy aged 2 to 9 in good health and CMV-seronegative. The CDR3 runs from the conserved cysteine through the conserved F or W. The D gene is left open where the match is weak. A row's size may be missing; if present it is once, few, many or a size class.

J,V,size,D,DNA,CDR3
TRBJ1-2,TRBV25-1,NA,TRBD1,TGTGCCAGCACCTTTGACAGGGAAGATGGCTACACCTTC,CASTFDREDGYTF
TRBJ2-7,TRBV5-8,few,TRBD2,TGTGCCAGCAGCGGAGGCCAGGGAGGGGACTACGAGCAGTACTTC,CASSGGQGGDYEQYF
TRBJ1-1,TRBV7-9,NA,NA,TGTGCCAGCAGCTTAGCGAAGGGGCCCATGAACACTGAAGCTTTCTTT,CASSLAKGPMNTEAFF
TRBJ2-5,TRBV6-6,NA,NA,TGTGCCAGCAGTTACGAGCTGGCCGCGGCCCGCCCGACCCAGTACTTC,CASSYELAAARPTQYF
TRBJ1-2,TRBV29-1,NA,TRBD1,TGCAGCGTCCGACAGGGAGCCAACTATGGCTACACCTTC,CSVRQGANYGYTF
TRBJ1-5,TRBV6-6,few,TRBD1,TGTGCCAGCAGTGGACAGGGGAGCAATCAGCCCCAGCATTTT,CASSGQGSNQPQHF
TRBJ1-6,TRBV7-2,NA,NA,TGTGCCAGCAGCTTAGGAGGGTTGGGTTCACCCCTCCACTTT,CASSLGGLGSPLHF
TRBJ1-2,TRBV11-2,NA,NA,TGTGCCAGCAGCCACCACGGACAGTCATATGGCTACACCTTC,CASSHHGQSYGYTF
TRBJ1-6,TRBV4-1,NA,TRBD1,TGCGCCAGCAGCCAGGTGCACAGGGGCTCCTATAATTCACCCCTCCACTTT,CASSQVHRGSYNSPLHF
TRBJ1-5,TRBV19,few,NA,TGTGCCAGTAGTATTAGGGGTGAAGGCGGCAATCAGCCCCAGCATTTT,CASSIRGEGGNQPQHF
TRBJ2-7,TRBV5-1,NA,NA,TGCGCCAGCAGCTTGGGACAGGCTATCTCCTACGAGCAGTACTTC,CASSLGQAISYEQYF
TRBJ1-5,TRBV2,NA,NA,TGTGCCAGCAGTTTACAGGGTGGGAGCAATCAGCCCCAGCATTTT,CASSLQGGSNQPQHF
TRBJ1-3,TRBV19,NA,NA,TGTGCCAGTAGTATTCGGACACCCCAGAGAAACACCATATATTTT,CASSIRTPQRNTIYF
TRBJ1-2,TRBV30,NA,TRBD1,TGTGCCTGGAGTGTACAGGGGGTTGTTGGCTACACCTTC,CAWSVQGVVGYTF
TRBJ2-5,TRBV7-2,NA,NA,TGTGCCAGCAGCTTAGTTACTCAGGGTCTCCTGCGAGAGACCCAGTACTTC,CASSLVTQGLLRETQYF
TRBJ2-1,TRBV15,once,NA,TGTGCCACCAGCAGAGCCCAGGTGCGGGGCCTTGAGCAGTTCTTC,CATSRAQVRGLEQFF
TRBJ2-7,TRBV5-1,NA,TRBD1,TGCGCCAGCAGCTTGGTACAGGGGGCCAACGAGCAGTACTTC,CASSLVQGANEQYF